This TCR beta chain was profiled in a study of cytomegalovirus exposure and HLA in healthy donors. General study results and limits: HLA allele associations emerged for about 18,000 TCR beta sequences in a later analysis, at 0.05 false discovery rate.

With respect to this clone: Antigen: not known.

Germline values: CDR1 SGHVS, CDR2 FNYEAQ. The CDR3 loop spans 20 amino acids. Trimming stripped 0 bases from V and 4 bases from J, with 27 bases between. A multiplex PCR was run with 60 Vbeta primers and 13 Jbeta primers. Profiled with immunoSEQ multiplex PCR; TCRdb holds only in-frame clones, not every one. The profile shows around 260,000 clones, under 90% of them singletons. The chain recombines TRBV7-6 with TRBJ2-5; possibly TRBD1 for D (6 bases). This clonotype was sampled from a girl aged 2-9 years in good health and CMV-seronegative. Sequencing was performed on PBMCs. In DNA form, the CDR3 reads TGTGCCAGCAGCTTAGCGCCCCCAGGGGTTCGGTGGGGGCTAAGAGAGACCCAGTACTTC. This encodes CASSLAPPGVRWGLRETQYF.